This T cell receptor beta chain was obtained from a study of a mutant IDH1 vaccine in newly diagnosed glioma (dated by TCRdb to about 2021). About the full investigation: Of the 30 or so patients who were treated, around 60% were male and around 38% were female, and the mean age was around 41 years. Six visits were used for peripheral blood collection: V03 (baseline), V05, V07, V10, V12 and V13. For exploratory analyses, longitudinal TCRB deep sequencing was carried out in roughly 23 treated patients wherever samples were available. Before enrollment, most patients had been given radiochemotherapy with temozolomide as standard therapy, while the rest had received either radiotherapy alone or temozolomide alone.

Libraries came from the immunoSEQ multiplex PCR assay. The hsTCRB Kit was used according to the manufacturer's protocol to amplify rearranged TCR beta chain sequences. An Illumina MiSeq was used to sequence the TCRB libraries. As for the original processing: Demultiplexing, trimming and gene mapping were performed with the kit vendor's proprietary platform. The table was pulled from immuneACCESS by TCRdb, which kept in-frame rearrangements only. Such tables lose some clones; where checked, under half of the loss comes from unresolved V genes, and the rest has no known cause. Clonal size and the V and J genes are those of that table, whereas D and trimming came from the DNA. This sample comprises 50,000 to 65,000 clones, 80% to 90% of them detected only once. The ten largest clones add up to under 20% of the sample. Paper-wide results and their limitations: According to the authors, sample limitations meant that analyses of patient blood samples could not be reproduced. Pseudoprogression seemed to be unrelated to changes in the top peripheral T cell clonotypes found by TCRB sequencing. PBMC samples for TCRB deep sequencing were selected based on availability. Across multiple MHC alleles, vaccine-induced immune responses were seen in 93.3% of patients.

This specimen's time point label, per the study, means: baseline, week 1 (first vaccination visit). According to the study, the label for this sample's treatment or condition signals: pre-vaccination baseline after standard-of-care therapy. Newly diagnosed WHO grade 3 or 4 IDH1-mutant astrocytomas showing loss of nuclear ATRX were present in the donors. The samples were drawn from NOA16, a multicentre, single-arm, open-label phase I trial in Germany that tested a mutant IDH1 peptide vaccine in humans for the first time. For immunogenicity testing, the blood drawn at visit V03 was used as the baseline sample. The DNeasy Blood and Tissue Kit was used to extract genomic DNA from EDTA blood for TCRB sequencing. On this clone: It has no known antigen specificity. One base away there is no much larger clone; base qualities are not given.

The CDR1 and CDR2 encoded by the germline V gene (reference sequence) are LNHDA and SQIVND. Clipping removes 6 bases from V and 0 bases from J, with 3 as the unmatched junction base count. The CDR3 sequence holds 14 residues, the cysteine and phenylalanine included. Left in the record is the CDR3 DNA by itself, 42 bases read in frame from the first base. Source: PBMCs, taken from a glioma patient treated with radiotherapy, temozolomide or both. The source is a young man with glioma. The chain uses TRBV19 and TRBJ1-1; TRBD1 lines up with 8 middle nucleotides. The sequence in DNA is TGTGCCAGTAGGGGACAGGCAATGAACACTGAAGCTTTCTTT. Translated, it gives CASRGQAMNTEAFF. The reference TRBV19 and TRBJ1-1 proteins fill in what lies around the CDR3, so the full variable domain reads DGGITQSPKYLFRKEGQNVTLSCEQNLNHDAMYWYRQDPGQGLRLIYYSQIVNDFQKGDIAEGYSVSREKKESFPLTVTSAQKNPTAFYLCASRGQAMNTEAFFGQGTRLTVV.